This TCR beta chain was identified in a study of blood T cell repertoires in COVID-19. Study-wide context: Samples representing acute and convalescent COVID-19 were sourced from the United States, Italy and Spain.

TCRdb's copy holds only in-frame clones and misses some; the assay was immunoSEQ multiplex PCR. Of approximately 71,000 clones in the sample, around 84% are singletons; the top ten hold 4.1%. Germline CDR1 SGHDN, CDR2 FVKESK. This CDR3 region has 17 residues. Trimming shortened V by 0 bases and J by 4 bases, and 18 bases separated the two germline ends. V and J are TRBV14 and TRBJ2-5; D possibly corresponds to TRBD2 (6 bases). The sample comprised peripheral blood. This TCR was recovered from a man aged 45 to 65 with acute or convalescent COVID-19. CDR3 in DNA: TGTGCCAGCAGCCAAGAGTACGGGAGCTCTGTGGGAGAGACCCAGTACTTC. Translation gives CASSQEYGSSVGETQYF.